The 17 T cell receptor beta chains presented below share a single source sample, sequenced in a study of blood T cell repertoires in COVID-19 (dated by TCRdb to 2018 to 2020). Library construction relied on the immunoSEQ multiplex PCR assay. TCRdb's version of the immuneACCESS table is confined to in-frame rearrangements and falls short of the full clone set. An unresolved V gene accounts for under half of the shortfall where checked; the remainder is of unknown origin. Across this sample there are roughly 230,000 clones, with 80% to 85% seen only once. The top ten constitute less than 5.5% of the sample. Specimen: peripheral blood. All receptors derive from a man aged 50-59 years with active or convalescent COVID-19.

The CDR3 bases are TGTGCCAGCTCACCACGCCCCAGTATGAACACTGAAGCTTTCTTT. This codes for CASSPRPSMNTEAFF. V is TRBV18 and J is TRBJ1-1; D is unclear. Germline CDR1 reads KGHSH; CDR2 reads LQKENI. The CDR3 totals 15 residues. Trimming pared 1 base from V and 0 bases from J, leaving 9 bases between.

The V call is TRBV20-1, the J call TRBJ1-4; 9 bases fit TRBD1. V lost 3 bases to trimming and J lost 6 bases; unmatched junction nucleotides: 8. Germline V gene sequence: CDR1 DFQATT, CDR2 SNEGSKA (reference sequence). The CDR3 spans 15 residues. The CDR3 bases are TGCAGTGCTAGTACCTCGACAGGGGGAGATGAAAAACTGTTTTTT. It encodes CSASTSTGGDEKLFF.

The CDR3 spells CASSYERRIETQYF. The DNA for the CDR3 is TGTGCCAGCAGTTACGAACGGAGGATAGAGACCCAGTACTTC. The rearrangement uses TRBV6-6 and TRBJ2-5; perhaps TRBD2 as D (5 bases). The CDR3 spans 14 residues. Trimming left V 2 bases short and J 4 bases short, with 11 bases between. Germline V gene lookup returns CDR1 MNHNY and CDR2 SVGAGI (reference sequence).

The genes are TRBV6-2 or TRBV6-3 and TRBJ2-3, with 8 bases aligning to TRBD1. Looked up from germline, CDR1 is MNHEY and CDR2 is SVGEGT. The V gene end was trimmed by 4 bases and the J gene end by 5 bases; junction bases not matched to a gene: 5. There are 14 residues in the CDR3. The CDR3 DNA reads TGTGCCAGCAGTTGGACAGGGTCCGGAGATACGCAGTATTTT. Amino acid sequence: CASSWTGSGDTQYF.

J is TRBJ1-2 and V is TRBV28, with 7 bases fitting TRBD1. This CDR3 comprises 13 residues. Losses at the gene ends were 2 bases for V and 6 bases for J; bases not matched to a gene: 3. The V gene's germline CDR1 is MDHEN and CDR2 SYDVKM. In nucleotides, the CDR3 is TGTGCCAGCAGTTTAGACAGGGATGATGGCTACACCTTC. Translation gives CASSLDRDDGYTF.

The V gene is TRBV5-4, the J gene TRBJ1-6, with D possibly TRBD1 on 6 matching bases. There are 16 residues in the CDR3. V lost 4 bases, J lost 6 bases, and 17 bases lay in between. From germline, CDR1 is SGHNT and CDR2 YYREEE (reference sequence). In nucleotides, the CDR3 is TGTGCCAGCAGCCCGTCAGGGGCTCCCTCTAATTCACCCCTCCACTTT. This sequence encodes CASSPSGAPSNSPLHF.

This chain uses TRBV6-5 with TRBJ1-1; D might be TRBD1 (6 bases). In germline, CDR1 is MNHEY, CDR2 SVGAGI. Deletions cut 4 bases from V and 0 bases from J, with 9 bases between. The CDR3 covers 14 residues. CDR3 nucleotide sequence: TGTGCCAGCAGTTGGACAGTGATGAACACTGAAGCTTTCTTT. Amino acids: CASSWTVMNTEAFF.

CDR3 residues: CASTGTGEQYF. CDR3 in DNA: TGTGCCTCCACAGGGACGGGGGAGCAGTACTTC. V gene TRBV19 combines with J gene TRBJ2-7; possible D gene TRBD1, 6 bases. Trimming cost V 11 bases and J 7 bases, with 15 bases left between them. This CDR3 spans 11 amino acids. CDR1 and CDR2 from the germline V gene are LNHDA and SQIVND (reference sequence).

This clone showed up just once. The V and J genes are TRBV5-6 and TRBJ1-5; D is uncertain. Germline V CDR1 and CDR2: SGHDT, YYEEEE. This CDR3 is 15 amino acids long. Trimming removed 1 base at V and 2 bases at J, with 10 bases between. The DNA for the CDR3 is TGTGCCAGCAGCTTGTCCCCTTCAGGCAATCAGCCCCAGCATTTT. This sequence encodes CASSLSPSGNQPQHF.

J is TRBJ1-1 and V is TRBV19; a weak D match, TRBD1 (5 bases). V was clipped by 3 bases and J by 1 base, with 15 bases between them. The CDR3 is made up of 16 amino acids. Germline V CDR1 and CDR2: LNHDA, SQIVND (reference sequence). The CDR3 DNA reads as TGTGCCAGTAGTATTCGGGGAGGGGAGGCGAACACTGAAGCTTTCTTT. Translation: CASSIRGGEANTEAFF.

The table lists this clone with a count of one. V is TRBV7-2 and J is TRBJ2-2; TRBD1 agrees at 7 bases. The germline CDR1 and CDR2 sequences are SGHTA and FQGNSA. CDR3 length equals 15 residues. J gave up 0 bases and V 5 bases, and 3 bases lay outside the gene matches. CDR3 loop: CASSPGQTNTGELFF. CDR3 nucleotide sequence: TGTGCCAGCAGCCCGGGACAGACGAACACCGGGGAGCTGTTTTTT.

The chain has TRBV19 and TRBJ1-1; possible D gene TRBD1, 6 bases. CDR1 is LNHDA, CDR2 SQIVND, per germline (reference sequence). Between the trimmed V and J ends, which lost 4 bases and 0 bases, there was a span of 12 bases. This CDR3 region has 15 residues. CDR3 nucleotide sequence: TGTGCCAGTAGTACTCACAGGGTATTGAACACTGAAGCTTTCTTT. The encoded protein is CASSTHRVLNTEAFF.

The V and J genes are TRBV7-9 and TRBJ2-7; D is perhaps TRBD1 (7 bases). This CDR3 spans 14 amino acids. The V gene lost 2 bases and the J gene lost 5 bases, with 13 bases spanning the gap. Per the germline V gene, CDR1 is SEHNR and CDR2 is FQNEAQ (reference sequence). CDR3 in DNA: TGTGCCAGCAGCTTATCGGCAGGGGGGCACGAGCAGTACTTC. Its protein is CASSLSAGGHEQYF.

The chain is built from TRBV5-6 and TRBJ2-3; TRBD1 aligns across 7 bases. This CDR3 spans 14 amino acids. Germline assignment: CDR1 SGHDT and CDR2 YYEEEE. V trimming: 4 bases; J trimming: 5 bases; junction bases outside the gene matches: 7. The CDR3 reads CASSPRGLLDTQYF. DNA for the CDR3: TGTGCCAGCAGCCCCAGGGGGTTATTAGATACGCAGTATTTT.

J is TRBJ1-5 and V is TRBV27, with TRBD1 matching 8 bases. Germline V gene data show CDR1 as MNHEY and CDR2 as SMNVEV (reference sequence). With V trimmed by 6 bases and J by 6 bases, 10 bases remained unmatched. CDR3 length equals 15 residues. The DNA of the CDR3 is TGTGCCAGCAGCCCCGGGACAGGAAGGAGTCAGCCCCAGCATTTT. Amino acids: CASSPGTGRSQPQHF.

In its sample, this clone was seen once. This CDR3 reads CAWSPGQLSGNTIYF. The CDR3 DNA reads as TGTGCCTGGAGTCCGGGACAGTTATCTGGAAACACCATATATTTT. This rearrangement joins TRBV30 to TRBJ1-3, with 7 bases fitting TRBD1. The CDR3 contains 15 residues. J gave up 1 base and V 2 bases, and 5 bases lay outside the gene matches. The germline gives CDR1 GTSNPN, CDR2 SVGIG (reference sequence).

This chain joins TRBV4-1 and TRBJ2-1; 11 bases match TRBD1. V shed 4 bases, J shed 6 bases, and the junction held 8 bases outside the gene matches. The V gene's germline CDR1 is MGHRA and CDR2 YSYEKL. The CDR3 consists of 16 residues. CDR3 sequence (DNA): TGCGCCAGCAGCCGGGCAGGACAGGGGGCTGGCAATGAGCAGTTCTTC. Encoded protein: CASSRAGQGAGNEQFF.